This T cell receptor beta chain was documented in a study of T-cell memory formation after mild COVID-19. This clonotype was seen a handful of times. Its matching antigen is unknown. One entry per CDR3 protein, called by TCRdb with MiXCR from the 5' RACE reads. The repertoire holds 500,000 to 600,000 distinct CDR3 sequences, with roughly 17% as singletons. Germline CDR1 SGHTA, CDR2 FQGNSA. The V gene end was trimmed by 4 bases and the J gene end by 7 bases; junction bases not matched to a gene: 18. CDR3 length: 17 amino acids. Regarding the study as a whole: Clones which contracted sat mainly in CM and EM if CD4+, and in EMRA if CD8+.

Material for sequencing was PBMCs or a T cell subset sorted from them (not recorded which). The chain employs TRBV7-2 and TRBJ1-1; 7 bases fit TRBD1. This clonotype originated in an adult woman who had mild COVID-19 (a few samples of this study predate the infection). Cell type and time point are not known. Here the CDR3 reads CASSSRSFYDRAIEAFF. The CDR3 DNA reads TGTGCCAGCAGCTCCCGGAGCTTCTACGACAGGGCCATTGAAGCTTTCTTT.